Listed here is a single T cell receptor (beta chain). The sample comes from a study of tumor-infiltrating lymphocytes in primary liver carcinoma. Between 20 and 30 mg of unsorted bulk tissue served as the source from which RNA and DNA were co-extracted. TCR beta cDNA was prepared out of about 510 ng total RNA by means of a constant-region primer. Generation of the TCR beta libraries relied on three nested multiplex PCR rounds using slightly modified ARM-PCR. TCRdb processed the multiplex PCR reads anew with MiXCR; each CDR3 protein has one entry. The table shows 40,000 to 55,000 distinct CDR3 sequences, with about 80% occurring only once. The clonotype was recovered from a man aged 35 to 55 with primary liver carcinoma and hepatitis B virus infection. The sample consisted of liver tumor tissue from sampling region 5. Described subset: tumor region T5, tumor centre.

The CDR3 spells CASSSERSEQFF. The CDR3, as DNA: TGTGCCAGCAGTTCGGAGCGTAGTGAGCAGTTCTTC. V is TRBV7-9 and J is TRBJ2-1; D gene ambiguous. Germline-derived CDR1 and CDR2 are SEHNR and FQNEAQ (reference sequence). V lost 6 bases to trimming and J lost 9 bases, with 12 bases between them. The CDR3 contains 12 residues.